This T cell receptor beta chain is drawn from a study of blood T cell repertoires in COVID-19 (dated by TCRdb to between 2020 and 2021). About the investigation overall: Collaborator samples came from the United States, Italy and Spain and covered acute and convalescent phases of COVID-19. The prospective study material was composed of cDNA or gDNA derived from T cells, B-cell-depleted T cells, or PBMCs. The dataset comprised deeply sampled blood TCRbeta repertoires from subjects exposed to, actively infected with, or recovered from COVID-19. The repertoires were released in a freely available public database meant as a resource for research on the immune response to SARS-CoV-2. Samples came from the ongoing ImmuneRACE study (first 160 participants) plus 1,254 subjects from 6 global collaborators. Nearly every sample came with metadata listing a de-identified subject ID, COVID-19 status, age in years and sex. Where available, HLA class I and class II types were taken from metadata supplied by the sample provider and were not determined by assay-based typing.

The immunoSEQ Assay, a bias-controlled multiplex PCR, was used to amplify TCRbeta CDR3 regions from genomic DNA. Per the original workflow: Within the assay, amplification of reference gene primers was used to estimate how many nucleated cells each sample contained. To quantify the absolute abundance of each unique TCRbeta CDR3 rearrangement, sequence reads were collapsed and filtered. Productive Simpson clonality was computed per sample as the square root of Simpson's diversity index over productive rearrangements. Imported from immuneACCESS, the table was reduced by TCRdb to in-frame sequences with V and J called. These copies leave out some clones; in studies compared against another copy, an unresolved V gene accounts for under half, and the cause of the remainder is not known. V, J and clone size derive from that table, while D and trimming were established from the DNA sequence. The sample table lists 110,000 to 150,000 clones, 88% of them with a count of one. 1.7% of the sample lies in the top ten.

Results the study describes overall, beyond this receptor: Clinical and demographic metadata were provided uncurated, with the amount varying by source and participant.

Each collaborating institution followed its own protocols to collect whole blood in K2EDTA tubes. For TCRbeta analysis, collaborators shipped samples as frozen whole blood, isolated PBMCs, or DNA extracted from either of those sample types. Remarks on this clone: Its cognate antigen has yet to be identified. No base qualities exist here, and no much larger clone lies one base off it.

The sample taken for sequencing was peripheral blood. This sequence was found in a woman in her forties or fifties with acute or convalescent COVID-19.

Here the CDR3 is given as CASSEGPDNEQFF. In nucleotides, the sequence is TGTGCCAGCAGTGAAGGGCCAGACAATGAGCAGTTCTTC. The V and J segments used are TRBV2 and TRBJ2-1; the D gene remains uncertain. From a lookup of the germline V gene, CDR1 and CDR2 are SNHLY and FYNNEI. Trimming costs V 1 base and J 5 bases, and their ends lie 6 bases apart. Including the terminal cysteine and phenylalanine, the CDR3 comprises 13 residues. Only CDR3 DNA is held: 39 bases, read in frame from base 1.